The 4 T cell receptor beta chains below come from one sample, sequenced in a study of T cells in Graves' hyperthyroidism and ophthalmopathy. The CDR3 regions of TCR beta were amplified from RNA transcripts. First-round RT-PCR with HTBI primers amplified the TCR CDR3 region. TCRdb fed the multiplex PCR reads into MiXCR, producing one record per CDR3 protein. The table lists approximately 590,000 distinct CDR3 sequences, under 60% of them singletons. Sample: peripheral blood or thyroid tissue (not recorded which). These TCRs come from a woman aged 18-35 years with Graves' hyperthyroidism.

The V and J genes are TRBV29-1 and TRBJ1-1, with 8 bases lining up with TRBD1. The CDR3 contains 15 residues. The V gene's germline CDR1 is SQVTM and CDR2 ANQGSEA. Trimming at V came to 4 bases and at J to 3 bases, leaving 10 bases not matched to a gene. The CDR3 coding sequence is TGCAGCGTTGGCTTATACAGGGGGAGCTACACTGAAGCTTTCTTT. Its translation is CSVGLYRGSYTEAFF.

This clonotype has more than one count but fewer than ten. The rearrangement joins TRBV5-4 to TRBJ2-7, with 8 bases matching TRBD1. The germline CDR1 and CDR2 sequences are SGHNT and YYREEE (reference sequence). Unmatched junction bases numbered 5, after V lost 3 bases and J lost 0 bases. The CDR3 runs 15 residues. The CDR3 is CASSWGDRSSYEQYF. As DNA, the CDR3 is TGTGCCAGCAGCTGGGGGGACAGGAGCTCCTACGAGCAGTACTTC.

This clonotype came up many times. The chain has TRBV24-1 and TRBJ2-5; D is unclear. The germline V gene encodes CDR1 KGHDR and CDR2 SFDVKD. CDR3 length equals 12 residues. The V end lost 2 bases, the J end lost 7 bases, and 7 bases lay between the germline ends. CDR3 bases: TGTGCCACCAGTGATTCAAAGGCGACCCAGTACTTC. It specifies CATSDSKATQYF.

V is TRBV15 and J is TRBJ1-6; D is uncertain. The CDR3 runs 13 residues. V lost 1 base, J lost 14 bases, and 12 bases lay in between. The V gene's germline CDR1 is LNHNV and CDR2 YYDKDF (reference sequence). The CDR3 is CATSRGGGEALHF. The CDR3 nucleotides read TGTGCCACCAGCAGAGGAGGAGGCGAGGCCCTCCACTTT.